These T cell receptor beta chains were read from a single sample in a study of shared clonotypes between healthy human individuals. Repertoires were generated with immunoSEQ multiplex PCR, while TCRdb's copy carries only in-frame clones and drops some. The sample has some 1 million clones, 65% to 80% seen once. Material for sequencing was memory CD4+ T cells sorted from blood. All receptors derive from a man younger than 30 in good health. Each CDR3 is given with its conserved first and last residue. A D gene is named only where the DNA matches it firmly. For some rows the clone size is stated as once, few or many, or as a class when expanded; others skip it.

cdr3_nt: TGTGCCAGCAGCCGGGACAGCCTCTACGAGCAGTACTTC
cdr3_aa: CASSRDSLYEQYF
j_call: TRBJ2-7
clone_size: -
d_call: TRBD1
v_call: TRBV5-6

cdr3_nt: TGTGCCAGCAGCCAATCTGGGCGGAATTCACCCCTCCACTTT
cdr3_aa: CASSQSGRNSPLHF
j_call: TRBJ1-6
clone_size: few
d_call: -
v_call: TRBV16

cdr3_nt: TGTGCCAGCAGCTTAGCGTCAGCAGCCAAAAACATTCAGTACTTC
cdr3_aa: CASSLASAAKNIQYF
j_call: TRBJ2-4
clone_size: -
d_call: -
v_call: TRBV7-2

cdr3_nt: TGTGCCAGCAGTGAAGGGACAGGGGGTAGAGAGACCCAGTACTTC
cdr3_aa: CASSEGTGGRETQYF
j_call: TRBJ2-5
clone_size: -
d_call: TRBD1
v_call: TRBV25-1

cdr3_nt: TGTGCCAGCAGCCCAGCCTCCTACAATGAGCAGTTCTTC
cdr3_aa: CASSPASYNEQFF
j_call: TRBJ2-1
clone_size: -
d_call: -
v_call: TRBV7-2

cdr3_nt: TGCGCCAGCAGCACCGGGGACAACAAAAACATTCAGTACTTC
cdr3_aa: CASSTGDNKNIQYF
j_call: TRBJ2-4
clone_size: -
d_call: -
v_call: TRBV5-1

cdr3_nt: TGTGCCAGCAGCCAGGCTCAGGGGCCTGGAAACACCATATATTTT
cdr3_aa: CASSQAQGPGNTIYF
j_call: TRBJ1-3
clone_size: -
d_call: -
v_call: TRBV4-2

cdr3_nt: TGTGCCAGCAGCGTAGGGGACGTGATTACCGGGGAGCTGTTTTTT
cdr3_aa: CASSVGDVITGELFF
j_call: TRBJ2-2
clone_size: -
d_call: -
v_call: TRBV9

cdr3_nt: TGCGCCAGCAGCCAAGGGGCAGGACTAGCGCCGCAGTATTTT
cdr3_aa: CASSQGAGLAPQYF
j_call: TRBJ2-3
clone_size: -
d_call: TRBD2
v_call: TRBV4-1

cdr3_nt: TGTGCCTGGAGTGTACCCCGCGGGGGGCCCTACAATGAGCAGTTCTTC
cdr3_aa: CAWSVPRGGPYNEQFF
j_call: TRBJ2-1
clone_size: -
d_call: TRBD2
v_call: TRBV30

cdr3_nt: TGTGCCAGTAAGCGAACAGGGGGAATTTTTGGCTACACCTTC
cdr3_aa: CASKRTGGIFGYTF
j_call: TRBJ1-2
clone_size: once
d_call: TRBD1
v_call: TRBV19

cdr3_nt: TGTGCCAGCAGTCTCGTAGCGGGGGGGCGCGCAGATACGCAGTATTTT
cdr3_aa: CASSLVAGGRADTQYF
j_call: TRBJ2-3
clone_size: -
d_call: TRBD2
v_call: TRBV27

cdr3_nt: TGTGCCAGCAGCTTCCCGGGACTAGCGGCCTACAATGAGCAGTTCTTC
cdr3_aa: CASSFPGLAAYNEQFF
j_call: TRBJ2-1
clone_size: -
d_call: TRBD2
v_call: TRBV7-3

cdr3_nt: TGTGCCAGCAGCTTAGCGGGAACAGGCAGCGCCCAGTACTTC
cdr3_aa: CASSLAGTGSAQYF
j_call: TRBJ2-5
clone_size: -
d_call: -
v_call: TRBV7-9

cdr3_nt: TGTGCCAGCAGCTTGGTGACCACTGAAGCTTTCTTT
cdr3_aa: CASSLVTTEAFF
j_call: TRBJ1-1
clone_size: -
d_call: -
v_call: TRBV5-4

cdr3_nt: TGTGCCAGCAGCTTGGAAGCTGTGCAGTATTTT
cdr3_aa: CASSLEAVQYF
j_call: TRBJ2-3
clone_size: -
d_call: -
v_call: TRBV5-6

cdr3_nt: TGTGCCAGCAGCCGGGACATGGGGATCCGGATTGAAGGATTCGAGCAGTACTTC
cdr3_aa: CASSRDMGIRIEGFEQYF
j_call: TRBJ2-7
clone_size: once
d_call: -
v_call: TRBV7-2

cdr3_nt: TGTGCCAGCAGCTCAACGAGCCATCGCACAGATACGCAGTATTTT
cdr3_aa: CASSSTSHRTDTQYF
j_call: TRBJ2-3
clone_size: -
d_call: -
v_call: TRBV25-1

cdr3_nt: TGTGCCAGGGGACAGGGGGCTGAAGCTTTCTTT
cdr3_aa: CARGQGAEAFF
j_call: TRBJ1-1
clone_size: -
d_call: TRBD1
v_call: TRBV6-1